This T cell receptor beta chain was retrieved from a study of PD-1 blockade in classical Hodgkin lymphoma. Regarding the study as a whole: Patients starting nivolumab less than 1 year after ASCT had lower diversity and were excluded from later analyses. Complete responders possessed baseline diversity comparable to newly diagnosed patients. Diminished baseline TCR diversity has been reported in newly diagnosed patients relative to healthy donors.

All patients experienced relapse after autologous stem cell transplantation, and brentuximab vedotin exposure was variable. Measured with immunoSEQ multiplex PCR; TCRdb has only the in-frame clones, and not every one. The sample shows about 13,000 clones, over 75% of them seen only once. The germline gives CDR1 SQVTM, CDR2 ANQGSEA. The germline V and J ends were trimmed by 0 bases and 3 bases, with 14 bases remaining between them. The CDR3 spans 15 residues. In its sample, this clone ranks as medium-sized (0.01 to 0.1%). The target antigen is unknown. The clonotype was recovered from a human donor with classical Hodgkin lymphoma. This chain joins TRBV29-1 and TRBJ1-2; D uncertain. The input for sequencing was peripheral blood mononuclear cells (PBMCs), taken at baseline. The CDR3 here is CSVEDRGRLYYGYTF. The CDR3 DNA sequence: TGCAGCGTTGAAGATCGCGGCAGACTCTACTATGGCTACACCTTC. The full variable domain, completed using reference TRBV29-1 and TRBJ1-2, is SAVISQKPSRDICQRGTSLTIQCQVDSQVTMMFWYRQQPGQSLTLIATANQGSEATYESGFVIDKFPISRPNLTFSTLTVSNMSPEDSSIYLCSVEDRGRLYYGYTFGSGTRLTVV.